One sample yielded the 19 T cell receptor beta chains listed below, sequenced in a study of blood T cells in healthy people across ages. The second PCR ran about 6 to 12 cycles with a sample-barcoded 5' primer and J-beta primers. TCRdb re-derived calls from the 5' RACE reads in MiXCR, one entry per CDR3 protein. The sample has roughly 500,000 distinct CDR3 sequences, about 26% seen once. The source material was blood. These receptors all come from a woman in her sixties or seventies in good health.

This clonotype has a handful of counts. The chain has TRBV12-3 or TRBV12-4 and TRBJ1-2; D remains unclear. V lost 3 bases to trimming and J lost 7 bases, with 12 bases between them. The CDR3 runs 13 residues. Here the CDR3 reads CASSFGVSSGYTF. In DNA form, the CDR3 reads TGTGCCAGCAGTTTTGGGGTTTCGAGTGGCTACACCTTC.

The V call is TRBV12-3 or TRBV12-4, the J call TRBJ1-2; TRBD1 might be the D (5 bases). The V end lost 3 bases, the J end lost 4 bases, and 12 bases lay between the germline ends. The CDR3 is 14 residues long. CDR3 residues: CASSLSGALYGYTF. The CDR3 region has the DNA TGTGCCAGCAGTTTGTCCGGGGCCCTCTATGGCTACACCTTC.

The rearrangement links TRBV6-2 or TRBV6-3 to TRBJ2-1; TRBD2 matches at 9 bases. The CDR3 extends over 16 amino acids. Germline CDR1 reads MNHEY; CDR2 reads SVGEGT. Unmatched junction bases numbered 8, after V lost 7 bases and J lost 1 base. CDR3 in amino acids: CASNRRGGWSYNEQFF. The CDR3 nucleotides read TGTGCCAGCAATCGGCGGGGGGGGTGGTCCTACAATGAGCAGTTCTTC.

The chain employs TRBV6-1 and TRBJ2-5, with 11 nucleotides matching TRBD2. The CDR3 consists of 14 residues. Germline CDR1 is MNHNS and CDR2 is SASEGT. The V and J ends lost 8 bases and 11 bases, in that order; junction bases with no gene match: 13. As DNA, the CDR3 is TGTGCCAGCGATTACGGACTAGCGGGTATTGAGCAGTACTTC. Its translation is CASDYGLAGIEQYF.

This chain uses TRBV12-3 or TRBV12-4 with TRBJ2-1, with 12 bases lining up with TRBD1. The V gene end was trimmed by 6 bases and the J gene end by 4 bases; junction bases not matched to a gene: 1. There are 14 residues in the CDR3. The CDR3 reads CASRGQGAYNEQFF. DNA of the CDR3: TGTGCCAGCAGGGGACAGGGGGCGTACAATGAGCAGTTCTTC.

A few counts support this clonotype. The DNA of the CDR3 is TGCAGTGCTGGGAGGACAGGGGGTGCCTATGGCTACACCTTC. It yields the protein CSAGRTGGAYGYTF. V and J are TRBV20-1 and TRBJ1-2, with 10 positions matching TRBD1. The germline V gene has CDR1 DFQATT and CDR2 SNEGSKA (reference sequence). The CDR3 is made up of 14 amino acids. Unmatched junction bases numbered 7, after V lost 5 bases and J lost 4 bases.

This clonotype was found once. V usage is TRBV29-1 and J usage is TRBJ2-5; D gene ambiguous. The J call may be in error: the DNA end matches TRBJ2-7 better. CDR3 length: 12 residues. Germline V gene data show CDR1 as SQVTM and CDR2 as ANQGSEA. The CDR3 here is CSVVGVSYEQYF. CDR3 nucleotide sequence: TGCAGCGTTGTTGGGGTCTCCTACGAGCAGTACTTC.

This sequence joins TRBV10-3 and TRBJ2-7; the D gene is possibly TRBD2 (6 bases). Trimming stripped 11 bases from V and 7 bases from J, with 18 bases between. Germline CDR1 is ENHRY and CDR2 is SYGVKD. CDR3 length: 12 residues. For the CDR3, the DNA is TGTGCCGCCCGGGACTCCCTTGGGGAGCAGTACTTC. Translated: CAARDSLGEQYF.

The rearrangement uses TRBV20-1 and TRBJ2-5; TRBD2 matches at 10 bases. Losses at the gene ends were 3 bases for V and 6 bases for J; bases not matched to a gene: 10. Germline CDR1 reads DFQATT; CDR2 reads SNEGSKA (reference sequence). The CDR3 is 15 amino acids. The CDR3 region is CSASFKAGGPQTQYF. Here the CDR3 DNA reads TGCAGTGCTAGCTTCAAAGCGGGGGGGCCACAGACCCAGTACTTC.

This clonotype turned up a few times. The chain links TRBV20-1 to TRBJ2-5; TRBD2 agrees at 10 bases. The CDR3 extends over 13 amino acids. CDR1 is DFQATT and CDR2 is SNEGSKA in the germline V gene (reference sequence). After removal of 6 bases from V and 4 bases from J, the junction contained 5 bases not matched to a gene. CDR3: CSASLAGAETQYF. DNA for the CDR3: TGCAGTGCCTCCCTAGCGGGGGCAGAGACCCAGTACTTC.

CDR3: CASSLQGSEEQFF. The CDR3 DNA is TGCGCCAGCAGCTTACAGGGATCGGAGGAGCAGTTCTTC. This rearrangement joins TRBV5-1 to TRBJ2-1; D is perhaps TRBD1 (6 bases). The CDR3 loop spans 13 amino acids. Germline V gene lookup returns CDR1 SGHRS and CDR2 YFSETQ. V was clipped by 2 bases and J by 10 bases, with 13 bases between them.

V usage is TRBV20-1 and J usage is TRBJ2-4; TRBD1 matches at 8 bases. V lost 6 bases and J lost 1; bases outside the gene matches: 8. The CDR3 sequence is 15 residues long. Germline lookup yields CDR1 DFQATT and CDR2 SNEGSKA (reference sequence). The CDR3 reads CSARTGSSAKNIQYF. The DNA for the CDR3 is TGCAGTGCCCGGACAGGGAGTAGTGCCAAAAACATTCAGTACTTC.

This chain connects TRBV7-8 to TRBJ2-7; D is possibly TRBD1 (6 bases). Trimming cost V 1 base and J 6 bases, with 19 bases left between them. The germline CDR1 and CDR2 sequences are SGHVS and FQNEAQ. The CDR3 is made up of 16 amino acids. CDR3 in DNA: TGTGCCAGCAGCTTAGTTCTGGGGGCGACGCCGGGCGAGCAGTACTTC. Amino acids: CASSLVLGATPGEQYF.

A few counts support this clonotype. This rearrangement joins TRBV12-3 or TRBV12-4 to TRBJ1-2; the D gene is possibly TRBD1 (5 bases). This CDR3 is built from 13 residues. With 0 bases removed from V and 7 bases from J, the gap between germline ends came to 9 bases. The CDR3 reads CASSLAGTAGYTF. As DNA, the CDR3 is TGTGCCAGCAGTTTAGCAGGGACGGCTGGCTACACCTTC.

This clonotype was found once. The CDR3 DNA is TGTGCCAGCAGCAAAGCGCTTGGACATTCCAAAAACATTCAGTACTTC. Translation gives CASSKALGHSKNIQYF. The V and J genes are TRBV21-1 and TRBJ2-4; no check of the table's D call, TRBD1, against the DNA was made. TRBV21-1 is described as a pseudogene. This CDR3 contains 16 residues.

This clonotype was seen only a few times. The chain recombines TRBV7-6 with TRBJ1-2, with no clear D. The ends were cut back, 1 base at V and 8 bases at J, with 20 bases in the middle. The CDR3 extends over 16 amino acids. Germline assignment: CDR1 SGHVS and CDR2 FNYEAQ. DNA of the CDR3: TGTGCCAGCAGCTTAGGCGAGGAGGGTCCTACCGGAGGCTACACCTTC. Encoded protein: CASSLGEEGPTGGYTF.

This clonotype was counted a few times. The chain is built from TRBV20-1 and TRBJ1-1; weak D call: TRBD1 (5 bases). The germline V gene encodes CDR1 DFQATT and CDR2 SNEGSKA (reference sequence). The CDR3 sequence is 15 residues long. Trimming took 0 bases from V and 5 from J, leaving 16 bases between them. In DNA form, the CDR3 reads TGCAGTGCTAGAGATCCGGGGGGAATAGGAACTGAAGCTTTCTTT. Residues: CSARDPGGIGTEAFF.

The chain employs TRBV27 and TRBJ1-5, with unresolved D. Trimming shortened V by 4 bases and J by 3 bases, and 10 bases separated the two germline ends. The CDR3 has 14 residues. CDR1 is MNHEY, CDR2 SMNVEV, per germline (reference sequence). The CDR3: CASSSGLPNQPQHF. CDR3 bases: TGTGCCAGCAGTTCGGGTCTTCCCAATCAGCCCCAGCATTTT.

CDR3 nucleotides: TGTGCCAGCACAAAGGTCAGGGAACCCTACGAGCAGTACTTC. It encodes CASTKVREPYEQYF. The genes are TRBV5-5 and TRBJ2-7; a weak D match, TRBD1 (5 bases). Germline lookup yields CDR1 SGHKS and CDR2 YYEKEE (reference sequence). Deletions cut 6 bases from V and 2 bases from J, with 15 bases between. The CDR3 consists of 14 residues.